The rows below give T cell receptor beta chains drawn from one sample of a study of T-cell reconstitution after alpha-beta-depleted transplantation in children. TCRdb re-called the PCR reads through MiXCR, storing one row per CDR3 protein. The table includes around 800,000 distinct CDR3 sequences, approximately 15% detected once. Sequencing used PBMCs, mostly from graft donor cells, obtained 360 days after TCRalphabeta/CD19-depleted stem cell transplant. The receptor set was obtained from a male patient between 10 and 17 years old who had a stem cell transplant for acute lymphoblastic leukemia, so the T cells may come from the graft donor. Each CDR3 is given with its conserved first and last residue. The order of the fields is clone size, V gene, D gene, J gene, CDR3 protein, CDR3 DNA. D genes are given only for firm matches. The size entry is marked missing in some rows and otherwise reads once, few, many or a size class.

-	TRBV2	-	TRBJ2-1	CASKGVSYNEQFF	TGTGCCAGCAAGGGTGTGTCCTACAATGAGCAGTTCTTC
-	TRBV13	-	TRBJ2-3	CASSGGAGQIMPDTQYF	TGTGCCAGCTCCGGCGGAGCGGGACAAATCATGCCAGATACGCAGTATTTT
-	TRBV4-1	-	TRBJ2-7	CASSQDLAPRSYEQYF	TGCGCCAGCAGCCAAGATCTAGCCCCCCGTTCCTACGAGCAGTACTTC
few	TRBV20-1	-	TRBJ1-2	CSALTGLEGYTF	TGCAGTGCTTTAACAGGGCTTGAAGGCTACACCTTC
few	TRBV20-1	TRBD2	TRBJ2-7	CSARTSGMDEQYF	TGCAGTGCGAGGACTAGCGGGATGGACGAGCAGTACTTC
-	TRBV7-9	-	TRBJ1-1	CASSSRQTEAFF	TGTGCCAGCAGCTCCCGACAAACTGAAGCTTTCTTT
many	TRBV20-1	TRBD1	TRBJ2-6	CSALTGGYGANVLTF	TGCAGTGCATTGACAGGGGGCTATGGGGCCAACGTCCTGACTTTC
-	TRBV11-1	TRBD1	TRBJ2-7	CASSSVPGQGRYEQYF	TGTGCCAGCAGCTCAGTCCCGGGACAGGGCCGCTACGAGCAGTACTTC
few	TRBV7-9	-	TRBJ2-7	CASSLGTREDEQYF	TGTGCCAGCAGCTTGGGGACCCGCGAGGACGAGCAGTACTTC
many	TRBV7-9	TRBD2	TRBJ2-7	CASSSTPGLANHEQYF	TGTGCCAGCAGCTCAACCCCGGGACTAGCTAACCACGAGCAGTACTTC
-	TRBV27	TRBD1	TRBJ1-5	CASSSTGWGNQPQHF	TGTGCCAGCAGTTCGACAGGGTGGGGTAATCAGCCCCAGCATTTT
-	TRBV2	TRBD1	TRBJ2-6	CASSGQGAIPNVLTF	TGTGCCAGCAGTGGACAGGGGGCAATTCCCAACGTCCTGACTTTC
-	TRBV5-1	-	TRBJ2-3	CASKNSPTDRQYF	TGCGCCAGCAAGAATAGCCCCACAGATAGGCAGTATTTT
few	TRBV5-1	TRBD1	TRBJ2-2	CASTLRDSYTGELFF	TGCGCCAGCACCCTTCGGGACAGCTACACCGGGGAGCTGTTTTTT
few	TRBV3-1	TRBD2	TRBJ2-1	CASSQLLAGPLYNEQFF	TGTGCCAGCAGCCAATTGCTAGCGGGCCCCCTATACAATGAGCAGTTCTTC
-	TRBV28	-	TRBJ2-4	CASSDYGAKNIQYF	TGTGCCAGCAGTGACTATGGGGCCAAAAACATTCAGTACTTC
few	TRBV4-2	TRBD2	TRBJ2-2	CASSQGLGSGTGGELFF	TGTGCCAGCAGCCAAGGGTTGGGTAGCGGGACGGGCGGGGAGCTGTTTTTT
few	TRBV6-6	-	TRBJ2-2	CASRAPGAGELFF	TGTGCCAGCAGAGCCCCGGGGGCCGGGGAGCTGTTTTTT